Sequencing of this T cell receptor (beta chain) was carried out in a study of T-cell reconstitution after alpha-beta-depleted transplantation in children. Study findings and constraints: Among T cells one year after transplant, newly produced cells accounted for most counts and diversity.

In this sample, this clonotype turned up many times. The antigen is undetermined. A TCRbeta library incorporating unique molecular identifiers was prepared. TCRdb fed the PCR reads into MiXCR, producing one record per CDR3 protein. Of more than 200,000 distinct CDR3 sequences listed, roughly 25% are singletons. CDR1 SQVTM and CDR2 ANQGSEA come from the germline V gene. J lost 3 bases, V lost 1 base, and 7 bases had no gene match. This CDR3 comprises 15 residues. The material sequenced was PBMCs, taken before TCRalphabeta/CD19-depleted stem cell transplant. This clonotype originated in a girl aged 2-10 years with Fanconi anemia, due to receive a stem cell transplant. This chain links TRBV29-1 with TRBJ2-7, with TRBD2 matching 9 bases. The CDR3 is CSVEGSSGAGYEQYF. DNA for the CDR3: TGCAGCGTTGAAGGTTCTAGCGGGGCTGGCTACGAGCAGTACTTC.